Each of the 9 T cell receptor beta chains below was sequenced from the same sample in a study of blood T cells in healthy people across ages. Next came a second PCR, run for about 7 to 11 cycles, which used a sample-barcoded 5' primer along with a J-beta primer mix. From the 5' RACE reads, TCRdb called clonotypes with MiXCR, one entry per CDR3 protein. The profile shows about 670,000 distinct CDR3 sequences, around two fifths of them singletons. Material: blood. The receptors were sampled from a man older than 75 in good health.

This clonotype was observed a few times. V and J are TRBV28 and TRBJ1-4; TRBD1 matches 8 bases. V was clipped by 4 bases and J by 7 bases; unmatched bases: 8. The V gene's germline CDR1 is MDHEN and CDR2 SYDVKM. The CDR3 runs 15 residues. The CDR3 DNA follows: TGTGCCAGCAGTTCGGGACAGGCGGCGGGTGAAAAACTGTTTTTT. Its translation is CASSSGQAAGEKLFF.

This clonotype was counted a few times. The chain couples TRBV10-1 to TRBJ2-7, with D possibly being TRBD2 (5 bases). Germline V lookup: CDR1 WNHNN, CDR2 SYGVQD (reference sequence). V was trimmed by 3 bases and J by 5 bases, leaving 11 bases between them. CDR3 length equals 13 residues. CDR3 in amino acids: CASSEGGRDEQYF. The CDR3 DNA sequence: TGCGCCAGCAGTGAAGGTGGGCGGGACGAGCAGTACTTC.

A note on this clonotype: A much larger clone differs from this one at a single base, so this may be a read error. The rearrangement links TRBV5-1 to TRBJ2-1, with D perhaps TRBD1 (5 bases). This CDR3 has 15 residues. V lost 0 bases and J 7 bases, leaving 14 bases between the germline ends. Germline CDR1 is SGHRS and CDR2 is YFSETQ. The CDR3 loop reads CASSLGHRSGNEQFF. The CDR3 DNA follows: TGCGCCAGCAGCTTGGGGCACAGGTCAGGGAATGAGCAGTTCTTC. The full variable domain, with the rest looked up from reference TRBV5-1 and TRBJ2-1, is KAGVTQTPRYLIKTRGQQVTLSCSPISGHRSVSWYQQTPGQGLQFLFEYFSETQRNKGNFPGRFSGRQFSNSRSEMNVSTLELGDSALYLCASSLGHRSGNEQFFGPGTRLTVL.

This clonotype was found a few times. The J gene is TRBJ1-1, the V gene TRBV12-3 or TRBV12-4; D is possibly TRBD1 (6 bases). The CDR3 is made up of 13 amino acids. Trimming took 3 bases from V and 6 from J, leaving 11 bases between them. The CDR3, as DNA: TGTGCCAGCAGTTTGAAATGGGGGCCTGAAGCTTTCTTT. Protein product: CASSLKWGPEAFF.

This clonotype was counted at least ten times. V and J are TRBV29-1 and TRBJ2-1; 10 positions match TRBD1. V gave up 4 bases and J gave up 8 bases; unmatched junction bases: 8. Germline assignment: CDR1 SQVTM and CDR2 ANQGSEA. CDR3 length equals 14 residues. The CDR3 region is CSVVRDRGSDEQFF. CDR3 sequence (DNA): TGCAGCGTTGTCCGGGACAGGGGTTCCGATGAGCAGTTCTTC.

The chain recombines TRBV7-9 with TRBJ2-5; D remains ambiguous. The J call is uncertain, as TRBJ2-1 better fits the DNA end. The length of the CDR3 is 12 residues. In germline, CDR1 is SEHNR, CDR2 FQNEAQ (reference sequence). The CDR3 DNA reads as TGTGCCAGCAGACGGCAGCAAGAGACCCAGTTCTTC. Translating gives CASRRQQETQFF.

This chain joins TRBV4-2 and TRBJ2-2, with a possible D match to TRBD2 (5 bases). Germline V gene sequence: CDR1 LGHNA, CDR2 YNFKEQ. The V gene lost 4 bases and the J gene lost 6 bases, with 9 bases spanning the gap. The length of the CDR3 is 13 residues. The CDR3 nucleotides read TGTGCCAGCAGCCCGAAGAGGGCCGGGGAGCTGTTTTTT. Translation: CASSPKRAGELFF.

This clonotype was picked up a small number of times. The CDR3 is CASSSRYRDRGQIYYGYTF. DNA for the CDR3: TGTGCCAGCAGTTCCAGATACCGGGACAGGGGTCAGATATACTATGGCTACACCTTC. The rearrangement uses TRBV6-5 and TRBJ1-2, with 10 nucleotides matching TRBD1. The J segment lost 3 bases and the V segment lost 4 bases, leaving 17 bases of the junction unmatched. Germline values: CDR1 MNHEY, CDR2 SVGAGI. This CDR3 has 19 residues.

The gene calls are TRBV12-3 or TRBV12-4 and TRBJ2-3; TRBD2 aligns across 8 bases. This CDR3 contains 15 residues. Unmatched junction bases numbered 9, after V lost 6 bases and J lost 4 bases. In nucleotides, the CDR3 is TGTGCCAGCAGCCCTAGAGGAGCGGGGGCAGATACGCAGTATTTT. It encodes CASSPRGAGADTQYF.